One and the same sample provided the 27 T cell receptor beta chains below, sequenced in a study of blood T cell repertoires in COVID-19. The table came from immunoSEQ multiplex PCR; TCRdb's copy has only in-frame clones and leaves some out. The data hold around 70,000 clones, with roughly 84% observed a single time. Source material: peripheral blood. The receptors were gathered from an elderly woman with active or convalescent COVID-19.

CDR3 sequence reads: CASRPSGVRKTQYF. The DNA for the CDR3 is TGTGCCAGCAGGCCTAGCGGGGTTCGGAAGACCCAGTACTTC. This sequence joins TRBV6-5 and TRBJ2-5; 9 bases are a match to TRBD2. Per the germline V gene, CDR1 is MNHEY and CDR2 is SVGAGI. V was clipped by 6 bases and J by 6 bases; unmatched bases: 8. This CDR3 is built from 14 residues.

The V call is TRBV11-2, the J call TRBJ1-2; TRBD1 matches at 10 bases. The J segment lost 2 bases and the V segment lost 5 bases, leaving 2 bases of the junction unmatched. Germline loops: CDR1 SGHAT, CDR2 FQNNGV. This CDR3 comprises 14 residues. The CDR3 is CASSLGQGNYGYTF. The CDR3, as DNA: TGTGCCAGCAGCCTGGGACAGGGGAACTATGGCTACACCTTC.

The chain joins TRBV19 to TRBJ1-2, with 9 bases matching TRBD1. The CDR3 spans 15 residues. Trimming took 1 base from V and 7 from J; bases not matched to a gene: 7. CDR1 and CDR2 from the germline V gene are LNHDA and SQIVND (reference sequence). As DNA, the CDR3 is TGTGCCAGTAGTATAGGCCCAACAGGGGGCTCTGGCTACACCTTC. This gives the protein CASSIGPTGGSGYTF.

The chain uses TRBV5-4 and TRBJ2-2; 8 nucleotides line up with TRBD2. CDR1 SGHNT and CDR2 YYREEE come from the germline V gene (reference sequence). The CDR3 consists of 17 residues. The V segment lost 4 bases and the J segment 4 bases; nucleotides outside the gene matches: 12. CDR3: CASSRTSGAESTGELFF. The CDR3 DNA reads as TGTGCCAGCAGCCGAACTAGCGGCGCGGAAAGCACCGGGGAGCTGTTTTTT.

This clone was observed a few times. This rearrangement joins TRBV3-1 (or the pseudogene TRBV3-2) to TRBJ2-2; no clear D. The CDR3 has 13 amino acids. V shed 1 base and J shed 7 bases, with 7 bases lying between them. Germline assignment: CDR1 LGHDT and CDR2 YNNKEL (reference sequence). This CDR3 is CASSQVAGGELFF. CDR3 sequence (DNA): TGTGCCAGCAGCCAAGTGGCAGGCGGGGAGCTGTTTTTT.

This chain joins TRBV6-5 and TRBJ1-1; D remains unclear. The CDR3 sequence is 11 residues long. Germline loops: CDR1 MNHEY, CDR2 SVGAGI. The V gene lost 10 bases and the J gene lost 1 base, with 7 bases spanning the gap. The CDR3 is CATKRNTEAFF. Here the CDR3 DNA reads TGTGCCACGAAGAGGAACACTGAAGCTTTCTTT.

V and J are TRBV10-3 and TRBJ2-7; D unclear. The CDR3 has 11 amino acids. V lost 9 bases to trimming and J lost 4 bases, with 10 bases between them. Germline V gene lookup returns CDR1 ENHRY and CDR2 SYGVKD. This chain's CDR3 is CAMSEEYEQYF. In DNA form, the CDR3 reads TGTGCCATGTCCGAAGAGTACGAGCAGTACTTC.

The gene calls are TRBV6-5 and TRBJ1-2, with D perhaps TRBD1 (6 bases). The CDR3 loop spans 12 amino acids. Germline V gives CDR1 MNHEY, CDR2 SVGAGI. With 6 bases removed from V and 9 bases from J, the gap between germline ends came to 14 bases. The CDR3 region is CASSLRGSSYTF. The CDR3 DNA reads as TGTGCCAGCAGCCTGAGGGGGAGTAGCTACACCTTC.

This sequence joins TRBV5-1 and TRBJ2-3; 7 bases match TRBD1. After removal of 1 base from V and 3 bases from J, the junction contained 2 bases not matched to a gene. Germline-derived CDR1 and CDR2 are SGHRS and YFSETQ. The CDR3 sequence is 14 residues long. The CDR3 sequence is CASSLSGQTDTQYF. The CDR3 nucleotides read TGCGCCAGCAGCTTGTCGGGACAGACAGATACGCAGTATTTT.

The genes are TRBV12-3 or TRBV12-4 and TRBJ2-5; no firm D call. This CDR3 is built from 12 residues. V was cut by 4 bases and J by 4 bases, with 7 bases left in between. CDR3 sequence reads: CASSYIAETQYF. Written as DNA, the CDR3 is TGTGCCAGCAGTTACATTGCAGAGACCCAGTACTTC.

The chain combines TRBV5-1 with TRBJ2-1; D uncertain. The CDR3 has 16 amino acids. The germline CDR1 and CDR2 sequences are SGHRS and YFSETQ. Trimming cost V 4 bases and J 6 bases, with 20 bases left between them. CDR3 DNA: TGCGCCAGCAGCCCCCGCGCAGGTCCAATAGGCAATGAGCAGTTCTTC. It encodes CASSPRAGPIGNEQFF. The full variable domain, rest sourced from reference TRBV5-1 and TRBJ2-1, is KAGVTQTPRYLIKTRGQQVTLSCSPISGHRSVSWYQQTPGQGLQFLFEYFSETQRNKGNFPGRFSGRQFSNSRSEMNVSTLELGDSALYLCASSPRAGPIGNEQFFGPGTRLTVL.

The gene calls are TRBV10-2 and TRBJ1-1, with 7 bases matching TRBD1. The germline CDR1 and CDR2 sequences are WSHSY and SAAADI. The CDR3 length is 15 residues. The trim removed 6 bases at V and 3 bases at J, leaving 10 bases unmatched. The CDR3 nucleotides are TGCGCCAGCAGCCCCCGACGGGACAGCGACACTGAAGCTTTCTTT. The encoded protein is CASSPRRDSDTEAFF.

CDR3 in amino acids: CASSKSGGAREQFF. DNA for the CDR3: TGTGCCAGCAGTAAAAGCGGGGGGGCCCGGGAGCAGTTCTTC. The chain joins TRBV7-2 to TRBJ2-1; 10 bases line up with TRBD2. The length of the CDR3 is 14 residues. The V gene's germline CDR1 is SGHTA and CDR2 FQGNSA. Losses at the gene ends were 6 bases for V and 10 bases for J; bases not matched to a gene: 9.

The chain couples TRBV19 to TRBJ1-6; 7 bases agree with TRBD1. Germline V gives CDR1 LNHDA, CDR2 SQIVND (reference sequence). The CDR3 has 14 residues. V was clipped by 7 bases and J by 7 bases; unmatched bases: 7. CDR3 in amino acids: CASKRTGRNSPLHF. CDR3 DNA: TGTGCCAGTAAAAGGACAGGCCGCAATTCACCCCTCCACTTT.

The chain joins TRBV11-2 to TRBJ1-1; 9 positions agree with TRBD1. The ends lost 6 bases at V and 6 bases at J; junction bases unmatched: 5. CDR1 SGHAT and CDR2 FQNNGV come from the germline V gene. The CDR3 contains 13 residues. CDR3 bases: TGTGCCAGCAGTCGGGACAGGGTGGCTGAAGCTTTCTTT. It yields the protein CASSRDRVAEAFF.

The chain combines TRBV29-1 with TRBJ2-7; D not certain. This CDR3 comprises 11 residues. The V and J ends lost 6 bases and 4 bases respectively, with 10 bases between them. Germline assignment: CDR1 SQVTM and CDR2 ANQGSEA. CDR3 in amino acids: CSVLVLYEQYF. CDR3 nucleotide sequence: TGCAGCGTGTTAGTTCTGTACGAGCAGTACTTC.

The chain carries TRBV7-2 and TRBJ1-5; D not resolved. Germline V CDR1 and CDR2: SGHTA, FQGNSA. V lost 3 bases to trimming and J lost 0 bases, with 12 bases between them. The CDR3 is made up of 16 amino acids. The CDR3 nucleotides are TGTGCCAGCAGCTTGGAAACAGTTTATAGCAATCAGCCCCAGCATTTT. Its translation: CASSLETVYSNQPQHF.

The chain is built from TRBV30 and TRBJ1-1; possible D gene TRBD1, 5 bases. CDR1 and CDR2 from the germline V gene are GTSNPN and SVGIG (reference sequence). The V end was cut by 0 bases, the J end by 13 bases, with 18 bases between. The length of the CDR3 is 13 residues. CDR3 protein: CAWSVPGLPRVFF. CDR3 bases: TGTGCCTGGAGTGTACCGGGACTCCCTAGGGTTTTCTTT.

The genes are TRBV18 and TRBJ1-1; TRBD1 matches 7 bases. J gave up 2 bases and V 2 bases, and 11 bases lay outside the gene matches. CDR3 length equals 17 residues. Germline CDR1 and CDR2: KGHSH and LQKENI. This chain's CDR3 is CASSPSPTGAGNTEAFF. As DNA, the CDR3 is TGTGCCAGCTCACCAAGTCCCACAGGGGCGGGAAACACTGAAGCTTTCTTT.

The rearrangement uses TRBV5-1 and TRBJ1-2; D is uncertain. This CDR3 is built from 14 residues. V shed 3 bases and J shed 2 bases, with 11 bases lying between them. CDR1 is SGHRS and CDR2 is YFSETQ in the germline V gene. CDR3 sequence: CASSYTTGNYGYTF. The CDR3 DNA is TGCGCCAGCAGCTACACGACTGGGAACTATGGCTACACCTTC.

This sequence joins TRBV11-2 and TRBJ1-1; no clear D gene. Trimming left V 3 bases short and J 2 bases short, with 13 bases between. Germline V gene sequence: CDR1 SGHAT, CDR2 FQNNGV. The CDR3 extends over 15 amino acids. As DNA, the CDR3 is TGTGCCAGCAGCTTTTCGGGAGGGCAAAACACTGAAGCTTTCTTT. It translates to CASSFSGGQNTEAFF.

The chain joins TRBV27 to TRBJ1-1; TRBD1 matches at 9 bases. V lost 6 bases and J lost 3; bases outside the gene matches: 5. The CDR3 is 14 residues long. From germline, CDR1 is MNHEY and CDR2 SMNVEV (reference sequence). The CDR3 here is CASRHRDRDTEAFF. The CDR3 nucleotides read TGTGCCAGCAGACATCGGGACAGGGACACTGAAGCTTTCTTT.

This clone was seen a single time. This chain connects TRBV5-5 to TRBJ2-5, with D perhaps TRBD2 (7 bases). CDR1 SGHKS and CDR2 YYEKEE come from the germline V gene (reference sequence). This CDR3 contains 19 residues. V was clipped by 2 bases and J by 4 bases, with 27 bases between them. The chain's CDR3 is CASSFLSLPGGGVRETQYF. CDR3 DNA: TGTGCCAGCAGCTTCCTCTCGCTCCCTGGAGGGGGGGTGAGAGAGACCCAGTACTTC.

In this sample, this clone turned up once. The V and J genes are TRBV19 and TRBJ2-1, with D maybe TRBD2 (5 bases). Germline lookup yields CDR1 LNHDA and CDR2 SQIVND (reference sequence). The CDR3 totals 14 residues. V lost 7 bases and J lost 4, with 14 bases in between. CDR3 in DNA: TGTGCCAGTACCCCTAGCCTCCTGTACAATGAGCAGTTCTTC. Encoded protein: CASTPSLLYNEQFF.

This chain uses TRBV2 with TRBJ1-4; a possible D gene is TRBD1 (5 bases). Germline V gene lookup returns CDR1 SNHLY and CDR2 FYNNEI. CDR3 length equals 13 residues. Deletions cut 8 bases from V and 8 bases from J, with 15 bases between. CDR3 sequence reads: CASRGRAGEKLFF. The CDR3 DNA reads TGTGCCAGCCGGGGGAGGGCGGGCGAAAAACTGTTTTTT.

This clone was detected a few times. This chain uses TRBV4-3 with TRBJ1-6; no clear D. CDR1 is LGHNA, CDR2 YSLEER, per germline. This CDR3 spans 14 amino acids. Between the trimmed V and J ends, which lost 0 bases and 9 bases, there was a span of 9 bases. The CDR3: CASSQDRGSSPLHF. CDR3 DNA: TGCGCCAGCAGCCAAGATCGGGGTAGTTCACCCCTCCACTTT.

The chain is built from TRBV7-2 and TRBJ2-7; D is possibly TRBD1 (6 bases). Germline assignment: CDR1 SGHTA and CDR2 FQGNSA. V lost 6 bases and J lost 3, with 18 bases in between. The CDR3 extends over 15 amino acids. The CDR3 loop is CASSTGQGIIYEQYF. The CDR3 nucleotides read TGTGCCAGCAGTACGGGTCAGGGGATAATCTACGAGCAGTACTTC.